These T cell receptor beta chains were read from a single sample in a study of blood T cells in healthy people across ages. TCRdb analysed the 5' RACE reads with MiXCR anew, one entry per CDR3 protein. Of approximately 730,000 distinct CDR3 sequences listed, about 53% are singletons. Sequenced material: blood. These receptors were obtained from an elderly man in good health. The conserved cysteine and the conserved F or W are not part of the CDR3 here.

11 TRBV30 ATKRAGINEQF
12 TRBV9 ASSVSGMNTEAF
12 TRBV20-1 SARLVASYNEQF
10 TRBV6-2/TRBV6-3 ASNFGTDTQY
14 TRBV3-1 ASSQQTGGGHNEQF
12 TRBV6-1 ASRGSGTQGTQY
14 TRBV4-2 ASSQEDSVNRGEQY
13 TRBV7-2 ASSLEASGRNEQF
9 TRBV24-1 ATRDLGEQY
15 TRBV2 ASSENAMGRSYNEQF
12 TRBV10-3 AIRSTSSGYEQY